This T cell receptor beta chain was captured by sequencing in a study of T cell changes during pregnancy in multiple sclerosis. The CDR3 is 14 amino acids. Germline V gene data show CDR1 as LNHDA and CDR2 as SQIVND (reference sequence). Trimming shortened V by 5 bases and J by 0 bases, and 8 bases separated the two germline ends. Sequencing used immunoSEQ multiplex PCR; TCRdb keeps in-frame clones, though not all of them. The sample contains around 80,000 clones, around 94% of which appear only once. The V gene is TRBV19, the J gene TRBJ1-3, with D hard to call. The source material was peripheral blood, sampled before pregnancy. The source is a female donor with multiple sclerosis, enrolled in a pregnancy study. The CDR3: CASSYRSSGNTIYF. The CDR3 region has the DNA TGTGCCAGTAGTTACAGAAGCTCTGGAAACACCATATATTTT.